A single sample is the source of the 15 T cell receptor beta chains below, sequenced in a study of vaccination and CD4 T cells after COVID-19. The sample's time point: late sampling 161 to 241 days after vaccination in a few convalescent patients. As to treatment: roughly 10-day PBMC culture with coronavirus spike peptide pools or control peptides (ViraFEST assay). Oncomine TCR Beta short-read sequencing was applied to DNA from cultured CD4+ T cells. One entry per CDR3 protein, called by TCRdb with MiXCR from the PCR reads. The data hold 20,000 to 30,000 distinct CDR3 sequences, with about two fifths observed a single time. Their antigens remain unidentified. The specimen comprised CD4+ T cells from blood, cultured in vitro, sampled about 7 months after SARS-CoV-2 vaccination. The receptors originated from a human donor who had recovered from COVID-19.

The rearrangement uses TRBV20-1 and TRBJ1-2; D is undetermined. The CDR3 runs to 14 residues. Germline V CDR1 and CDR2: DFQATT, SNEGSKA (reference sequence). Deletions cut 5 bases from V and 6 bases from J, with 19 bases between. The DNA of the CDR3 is TGCAGTGCTGAAGGCGGCAGGCCTACCCATGGCTACACCTTC. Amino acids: CSAEGGRPTHGYTF.

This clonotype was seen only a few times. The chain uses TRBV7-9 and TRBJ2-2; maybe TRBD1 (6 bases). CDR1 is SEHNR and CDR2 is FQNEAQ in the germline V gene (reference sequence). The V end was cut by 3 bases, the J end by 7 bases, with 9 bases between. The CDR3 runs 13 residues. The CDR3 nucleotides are TGTGCCAGCAGCTTCCGACAGGTCGGGGAGCTGTTTTTT. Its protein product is CASSFRQVGELFF.

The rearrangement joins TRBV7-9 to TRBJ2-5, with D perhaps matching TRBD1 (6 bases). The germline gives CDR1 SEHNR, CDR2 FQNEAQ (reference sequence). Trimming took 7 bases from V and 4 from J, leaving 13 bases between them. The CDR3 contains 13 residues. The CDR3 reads CASTWGRGETQYF. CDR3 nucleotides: TGTGCCAGCACCTGGGGGCGCGGAGAGACCCAGTACTTC.

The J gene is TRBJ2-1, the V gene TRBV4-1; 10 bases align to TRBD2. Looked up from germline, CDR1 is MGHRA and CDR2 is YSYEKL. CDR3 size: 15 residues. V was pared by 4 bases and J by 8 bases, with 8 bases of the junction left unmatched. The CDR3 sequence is CASSRQREGRDEQFF. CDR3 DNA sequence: TGCGCCAGCAGCCGGCAGCGGGAGGGCCGCGATGAGCAGTTCTTC.

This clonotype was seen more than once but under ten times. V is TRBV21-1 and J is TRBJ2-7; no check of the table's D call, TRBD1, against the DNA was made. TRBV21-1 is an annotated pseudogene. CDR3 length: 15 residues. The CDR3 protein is CASPRSFGGNYEQYF. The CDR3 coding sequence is TGTGCCAGCCCACGGAGTTTTGGGGGAAACTACGAGCAGTACTTC.

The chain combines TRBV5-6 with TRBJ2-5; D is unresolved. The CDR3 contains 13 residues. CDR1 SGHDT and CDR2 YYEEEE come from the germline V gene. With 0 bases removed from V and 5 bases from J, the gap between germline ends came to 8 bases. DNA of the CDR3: TGTGCCAGCAGCTTGGAGACATGGGAGACCCAGTACTTC. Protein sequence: CASSLETWETQYF. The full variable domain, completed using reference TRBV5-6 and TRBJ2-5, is DAGVTQSPTHLIKTRGQQVTLRCSPKSGHDTVSWYQQALGQGPQFIFQYYEEEERQRGNFPDRFSGHQFPNYSSELNVNALLLGDSALYLCASSLETWETQYFGPGTRLLVL.

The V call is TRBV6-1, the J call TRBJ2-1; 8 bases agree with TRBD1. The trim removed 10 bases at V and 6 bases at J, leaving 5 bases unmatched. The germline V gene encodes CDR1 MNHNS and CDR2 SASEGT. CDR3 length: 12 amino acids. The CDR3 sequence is CATWTGINEQFF. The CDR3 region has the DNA TGTGCCACCTGGACAGGGATCAATGAGCAGTTCTTC.

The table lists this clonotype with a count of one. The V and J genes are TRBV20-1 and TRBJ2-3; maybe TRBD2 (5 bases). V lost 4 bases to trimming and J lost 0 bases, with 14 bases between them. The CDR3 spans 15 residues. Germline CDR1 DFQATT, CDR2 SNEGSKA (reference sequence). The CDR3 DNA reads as TGCAGTGCTATGGACTTTAAACTTAGCACAGATACGCAGTATTTT. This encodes CSAMDFKLSTDTQYF.

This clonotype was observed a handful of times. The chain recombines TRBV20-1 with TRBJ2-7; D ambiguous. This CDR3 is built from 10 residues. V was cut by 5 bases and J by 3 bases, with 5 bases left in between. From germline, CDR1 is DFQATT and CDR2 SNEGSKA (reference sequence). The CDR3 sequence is CSAGNYEQYF. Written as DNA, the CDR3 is TGCAGTGCTGGAAACTACGAGCAGTACTTC.

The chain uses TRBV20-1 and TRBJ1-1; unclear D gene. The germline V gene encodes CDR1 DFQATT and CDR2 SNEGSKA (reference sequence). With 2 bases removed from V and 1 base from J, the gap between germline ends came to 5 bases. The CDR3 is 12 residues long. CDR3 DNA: TGCAGTGCTAGAATTGGGAACACTGAAGCTTTCTTT. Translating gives CSARIGNTEAFF.

The CDR3: CASSRRGRELSYNEQFF. The DNA for the CDR3 is TGTGCCAGCAGCCGTCGCGGGCGGGAGCTCTCCTACAATGAGCAGTTCTTC. The chain links TRBV6-1 to TRBJ2-1, with 7 bases that match TRBD2. Germline CDR1 reads MNHNS; CDR2 reads SASEGT. J lost 0 bases, V lost 6 bases, and 11 bases had no gene match. The CDR3 covers 17 residues.

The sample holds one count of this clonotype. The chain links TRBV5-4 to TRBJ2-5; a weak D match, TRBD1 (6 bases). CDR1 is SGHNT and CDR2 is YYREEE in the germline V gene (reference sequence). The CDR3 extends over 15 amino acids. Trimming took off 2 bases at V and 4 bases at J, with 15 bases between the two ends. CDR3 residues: CASSFGGELPETQYF. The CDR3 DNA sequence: TGTGCCAGCAGCTTTGGGGGCGAGTTACCAGAGACCCAGTACTTC.

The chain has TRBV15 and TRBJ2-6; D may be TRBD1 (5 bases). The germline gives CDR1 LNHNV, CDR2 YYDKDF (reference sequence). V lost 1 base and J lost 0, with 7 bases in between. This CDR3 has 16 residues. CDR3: CATSRGGDSGANVLTF. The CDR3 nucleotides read TGTGCCACCAGCAGAGGGGGCGACTCTGGGGCCAACGTCCTGACTTTC.

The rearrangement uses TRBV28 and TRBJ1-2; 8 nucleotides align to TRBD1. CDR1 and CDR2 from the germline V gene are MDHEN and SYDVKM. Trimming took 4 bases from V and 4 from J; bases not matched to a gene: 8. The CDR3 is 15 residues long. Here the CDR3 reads CASSSTGGRGYGYTF. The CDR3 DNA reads TGTGCCAGCAGTTCTACAGGGGGTAGAGGCTATGGCTACACCTTC.

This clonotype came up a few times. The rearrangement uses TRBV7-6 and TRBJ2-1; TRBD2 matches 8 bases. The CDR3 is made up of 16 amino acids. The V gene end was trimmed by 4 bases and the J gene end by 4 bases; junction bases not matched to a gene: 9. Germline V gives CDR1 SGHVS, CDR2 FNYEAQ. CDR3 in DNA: TGTGCCAGCAGCTCAATTAGCGGGAAGGGGTACAATGAGCAGTTCTTC. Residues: CASSSISGKGYNEQFF.